The 25 T cell receptor beta chains below all came from one sample that was sequenced in a study of post-analysis software for immune sequencing data. Study-wide results and caveats: Roughly five TRBV segments appeared more often in patients than in controls, and TRBV5-6, TRBV5-1 and TRBV20-1 were among these.

Included in the TCR beta cDNA libraries were unique molecular identifiers. From the PCR reads, TCRdb called clonotypes with MiXCR, one entry per CDR3 protein. The repertoire consists of hundreds of thousands of distinct CDR3 sequences, with approximately 46% occurring once and the leading ten covering 9% to 13%. Which antigens these TCRs recognize remains unknown. Sequencing was done on a sample of blood. The receptors were gathered from a girl under 18 with multiple sclerosis.

This clonotype was seen a handful of times. V gene TRBV7-9 combines with J gene TRBJ2-7; 9 bases match TRBD2. V shed 5 bases and J 2 bases; nucleotides not matched to a gene: 7. The V gene's germline CDR1 is SEHNR and CDR2 FQNEAQ (reference sequence). The CDR3 has 15 residues. Written as DNA, the CDR3 is TGTGCCAGCAGCGAAGGGACTAGCCGTACCTACGAGCAGTACTTC. Amino acid sequence: CASSEGTSRTYEQYF.

This clonotype was counted only a few times. The V call is TRBV4-1, the J call TRBJ2-1; 9 bases align to TRBD2. Germline CDR1 reads MGHRA; CDR2 reads YSYEKL. V shed 5 bases, J shed 6 bases, and the junction held 11 bases outside the gene matches. The CDR3 is 16 residues long. The CDR3 DNA reads as TGCGCCAGCAGCACGAAAGCGGGAGGTGGTTTCAATGAGCAGTTCTTC. Its protein is CASSTKAGGGFNEQFF.

This clonotype has only one observation. The chain carries TRBV7-2 and TRBJ2-5, with a weak D call TRBD1 (5 bases). Germline V CDR1 and CDR2: SGHTA, FQGNSA. The germline V and J ends were trimmed by 3 bases and 1 base, with 15 bases remaining between them. The CDR3 is 16 amino acids. CDR3 in amino acids: CASSFWIQGSQETQYF. The CDR3 nucleotides are TGTGCCAGCAGCTTCTGGATTCAGGGATCCCAAGAGACCCAGTACTTC.

The sample holds a few counts of this clonotype. A read error may explain this, as a much larger clone is one base away. The CDR3 DNA reads as TGTGCCAGCAGGGATGTCGGATCCTACGAGCAGTACTTC. Its translation is CASRDVGSYEQYF. The chain has TRBV2 and TRBJ2-7, with D hard to call. The germline CDR1 and CDR2 sequences are SNHLY and FYNNEI. This CDR3 has 13 residues. Deletions cut 6 bases from V and 1 base from J, with 10 bases between.

This clonotype was detected many times. The rearrangement uses TRBV20-1 and TRBJ2-7; D ambiguous. The CDR3 runs to 11 residues. Trimming removed 3 bases from V and 6 bases from J, with 9 bases in between. Germline V CDR1 and CDR2: DFQATT, SNEGSKA (reference sequence). The CDR3 sequence is CSASPVSEQYF. Written as DNA, the CDR3 is TGCAGTGCTAGCCCAGTTTCCGAGCAGTACTTC.

The rearrangement links TRBV6-6 to TRBJ2-7, with D perhaps matching TRBD2 (5 bases). The J call is in doubt because the DNA end fits TRBJ2-5 better. CDR1 and CDR2 from the germline V gene are MNHNY and SVGAGI (reference sequence). This CDR3 has 13 amino acids. As DNA, the CDR3 is TGTGCCAGCAGTTACCGGGGAGTAGAGACCCAGTACTTC. This sequence encodes CASSYRGVETQYF.

The V gene is TRBV28, the J gene TRBJ1-5; D remains ambiguous. The CDR3 has 16 amino acids. CDR1 and CDR2 from the germline V gene are MDHEN and SYDVKM. Deletions cut 0 bases from V and 0 bases from J, with 9 bases between. The CDR3 protein is CASSLWDLNSNQPQHF. In DNA, the CDR3 is TGTGCCAGCAGTTTATGGGACCTGAATAGCAATCAGCCCCAGCATTTT.

The chain carries TRBV6-6 and TRBJ2-5; D might be TRBD2 (5 bases). TRBJ2-7 matches the DNA end more closely, so the J call is doubtful. Germline V CDR1 and CDR2: MNHNY, SVGAGI (reference sequence). CDR3 length equals 12 residues. The CDR3 DNA is TGTGCCAGCAGTTTTCTAGCTACCGAGCAGTACTTC. Amino acids: CASSFLATEQYF.

The CDR3 here is CASSKIGRGQETQYF. DNA of the CDR3: TGTGCCAGCAGCAAAATAGGGAGAGGGCAAGAGACCCAGTACTTC. The chain has TRBV12-3 or TRBV12-4 and TRBJ2-5, with D possibly matching TRBD2 (5 bases). The CDR3 has 15 residues. Trimming shortened V by 6 bases and J by 2 bases, and 16 bases separated the two germline ends.

Note on this clonotype: The junction departs from germline at one end; a sequencing error may be responsible. The gene calls are TRBV5-1 and TRBJ2-7; D call uncertain. Germline CDR1 SGHRS, CDR2 YFSETQ. The CDR3 sequence is 14 residues long. CDR3 region: CASSLEAHSYGQYF. The CDR3 DNA sequence: TGCGCCAGCAGCTTGGAGGCGCATTCCTACGGGCAGTACTTC.

The chain uses TRBV7-2 and TRBJ2-2; 13 bases agree with TRBD2. J was trimmed by 5 bases and V by 1 base; bases with no gene match: 4. The CDR3 has 17 amino acids. Germline V lookup: CDR1 SGHTA, CDR2 FQGNSA. The CDR3 here is CASSLGATSGRTGELFF. CDR3 DNA: TGTGCCAGCAGCTTAGGAGCGACTAGCGGGAGGACCGGGGAGCTGTTTTTT.

The chain is built from TRBV20-1 and TRBJ2-7, with D tentatively TRBD2 (5 bases). Germline loops: CDR1 DFQATT, CDR2 SNEGSKA (reference sequence). Trimming removed 0 bases from V and 3 bases from J, with 9 bases in between. The CDR3 covers 13 residues. The CDR3 DNA reads as TGCAGTGCTAGAGATATACTAGACTACGAGCAGTACTTC. Protein: CSARDILDYEQYF.

V usage is TRBV3-1 and J usage is TRBJ1-2; D uncertain. V dropped 1 base and J dropped 5 bases, with 14 bases sitting between them. The germline gives CDR1 LGHDT, CDR2 YNNKEL (reference sequence). The CDR3 consists of 15 residues. In DNA, the CDR3 is TGTGCCAGCAGCCAAGGGGCAGCGGGTGGATATGGCTACACCTTC. This sequence encodes CASSQGAAGGYGYTF.

This clonotype was counted a few times. The chain combines TRBV12-3 or TRBV12-4 with TRBJ2-3, with D possibly matching TRBD2 (7 bases). Between the trimmed V and J ends, which lost 7 bases and 2 bases, there was a span of 16 bases. There are 15 residues in the CDR3. CDR3 loop: CASTPEGGNTDTQYF. DNA of the CDR3: TGTGCCAGCACCCCTGAGGGGGGGAACACAGATACGCAGTATTTT.

In regard to this clonotype: The junction does not match germline at one end; this may be a read error. In DNA form, the CDR3 reads TGTGCCAGCAGTGGCGCCAGGGCGCATGGCTACACCTTC. This codes for CASSGARAHGYTF. V is TRBV10-3 and J is TRBJ1-2, with D possibly matching TRBD1 (5 bases). The CDR3 runs 13 residues. CDR1 and CDR2 from the germline V gene are ENHRY and SYGVKD.

There are a few counts of this clonotype. The chain links TRBV5-1 to TRBJ2-5; 9 bases fit TRBD2. The germline CDR1 and CDR2 sequences are SGHRS and YFSETQ. The CDR3 has 15 amino acids. V dropped 0 bases and J dropped 1; count of bases not matched to a gene: 1. This CDR3 reads CASSLGSGSQETQYF. The CDR3 DNA reads TGCGCCAGCAGCTTGGGTAGCGGGAGCCAAGAGACCCAGTACTTC.

The genes are TRBV14 and TRBJ2-3; no firm D call. The CDR3 has 16 amino acids. Germline assignment: CDR1 SGHDN and CDR2 FVKESK. The V and J ends lost 0 bases and 4 bases respectively, with 14 bases between them. The CDR3 sequence is CASSQDRLSRADTQYF. In nucleotides, the CDR3 is TGTGCCAGCAGCCAAGATCGGCTTAGCCGAGCAGATACGCAGTATTTT.

This clonotype occurred a few times. The rearrangement links TRBV4-1 to TRBJ2-7; possibly TRBD1 for D (7 bases). There are 15 residues in the CDR3. V was cut by 1 base and J by 6 bases, with 16 bases left in between. Per germline, CDR1 MGHRA and CDR2 YSYEKL. The CDR3 is CASSQVGSGGSEQYF. CDR3 nucleotides: TGCGCCAGCAGCCAAGTAGGTTCAGGGGGGAGCGAGCAGTACTTC.

The chain carries TRBV5-1 and TRBJ2-2; 7 nucleotides match TRBD2. Germline V CDR1 and CDR2: SGHRS, YFSETQ. With 4 bases clipped from V and 4 bases from J, the junction kept 7 bases outside the gene matches. This CDR3 has 15 amino acids. CDR3 DNA: TGCGCCAGCAGCACGGGGGGACCCACCACCGGGGAGCTGTTTTTT. Translating gives CASSTGGPTTGELFF.

The chain employs TRBV2 and TRBJ2-7, with D tentatively TRBD2 (5 bases). The CDR3 spans 14 residues. V shed 4 bases and J shed 0 bases, with 10 bases lying between them. Germline assignment: CDR1 SNHLY and CDR2 FYNNEI. The CDR3 coding sequence is TGTGCCAGCAGTGCCCACGGAGGCTCCTACGAGCAGTACTTC. Protein product: CASSAHGGSYEQYF.

The rearrangement uses TRBV15 and TRBJ1-1; the match to TRBD1 covers 9 bases. This CDR3 region has 15 residues. The V gene's germline CDR1 is LNHNV and CDR2 YYDKDF (reference sequence). Losses at the gene ends were 3 bases for V and 2 bases for J; bases not matched to a gene: 4. CDR3 amino acids: CATSRGTGSNTEAFF. The CDR3 nucleotides are TGTGCCACCAGCAGGGGGACAGGGAGTAACACTGAAGCTTTCTTT.

The chain is built from TRBV29-1 and TRBJ1-1; D is uncertain. V was clipped by 6 bases and J by 1 base, with 12 bases between them. The V gene's germline CDR1 is SQVTM and CDR2 ANQGSEA. The CDR3 is 13 residues long. The CDR3 nucleotides read TGCAGCGTGCGGGGAGCGGAGAACACTGAAGCTTTCTTT. This codes for CSVRGAENTEAFF.

The chain is built from TRBV6-5 and TRBJ1-4; no reliable D call. V gave up 2 bases and J gave up 11 bases, with 9 bases separating them. The length of the CDR3 is 12 residues. The germline CDR1 and CDR2 sequences are MNHEY and SVGAGI. This CDR3 reads CASSYTAGKLFF. DNA for the CDR3: TGTGCCAGCAGTTACACAGCCGGTAAACTGTTTTTT.

This clonotype has a handful of counts. The chain carries TRBV28 and TRBJ2-1; 8 nucleotides match TRBD2. This CDR3 is built from 15 residues. Germline V gene data show CDR1 as MDHEN and CDR2 as SYDVKM. V shed 8 bases and J 7 bases; nucleotides not matched to a gene: 13. DNA for the CDR3: TGTGCCAGCGGCTCTTACCCGGGAGGGAGAAATGAGCAGTTCTTC. This gives the protein CASGSYPGGRNEQFF. Combining the CDR3 with reference TRBV28 and TRBJ2-1 gives the whole variable domain DVKVTQSSRYLVKRTGEKVFLECVQDMDHENMFWYRQDPGLGLRLIYFSYDVKMKEKGDIPEGYSVSREKKERFSLILESASTNQTSMYLCASGSYPGGRNEQFFGPGTRLTVL.

The rearrangement links TRBV27 to TRBJ1-1; a weak D match, TRBD1 (5 bases). V was cut by 7 bases and J by 1 base, with 7 bases left in between. The length of the CDR3 is 12 residues. Germline CDR1 and CDR2: MNHEY and SMNVEV (reference sequence). CDR3: CASMGQNTEAFF. Written as DNA, the CDR3 is TGTGCCAGCATGGGGCAGAACACTGAAGCTTTCTTT.